A single sample is the source of the 23 T cell receptor beta chains below, sequenced in a study of cytomegalovirus exposure and HLA in healthy donors. A multiplex PCR was run with 60 Vbeta primers and 13 Jbeta primers. The table came from immunoSEQ multiplex PCR; TCRdb's copy has only in-frame clones and leaves some out. The sample includes under 150,000 clones, around 77% of them seen just once. The sequenced material came from PBMCs. These receptor sequences come from a woman in her fifties or sixties in good health and CMV-seronegative.

The CDR3 DNA is TGTGCCAGCAGTCCAACAGGGGGTTTCGCTCTCTATGGCTACACCTTC. Translating gives CASSPTGGFALYGYTF. V is TRBV28 and J is TRBJ1-2; 8 nucleotides match TRBD1. CDR3 size: 16 residues. Looked up from germline, CDR1 is MDHEN and CDR2 is SYDVKM. J lost 4 bases, V lost 5 bases, and 12 bases had no gene match.

The rearrangement joins TRBV6-5 to TRBJ2-5; maybe TRBD2 (6 bases). Trimming cost V 0 bases and J 3 bases, with 8 bases left between them. This CDR3 comprises 14 residues. Per germline, CDR1 MNHEY and CDR2 SVGAGI. As DNA, the CDR3 is TGTGCCAGCAGTTACTCGCGGGGAAAAGAGACCCAGTACTTC. This codes for CASSYSRGKETQYF.

V is TRBV29-1 and J is TRBJ2-3, with TRBD2 matching 8 bases. The CDR3 is 15 residues long. Germline V gene sequence: CDR1 SQVTM, CDR2 ANQGSEA. The V gene end was trimmed by 6 bases and the J gene end by 2 bases; junction bases not matched to a gene: 10. The CDR3 is CSVPLGSGITDTQYF. As DNA, the CDR3 is TGCAGCGTCCCTCTAGGTAGCGGGATCACAGATACGCAGTATTTT.

The CDR3 nucleotides are TGTGCTAGTGGTCTAGGGACAGCCCTGGCTGAAGCTTTCTTT. It codes for CASGLGTALAEAFF. The chain employs TRBV12-5 and TRBJ1-1; 7 nucleotides agree with TRBD1. The CDR3 spans 14 residues. The ends lost 5 bases at V and 6 bases at J; junction bases unmatched: 9. The germline CDR1 and CDR2 sequences are LGHNT and FRNRAP.

The rearrangement joins TRBV10-3 to TRBJ2-5; D possibly corresponds to TRBD1 (6 bases). This CDR3 has 15 residues. Germline V lookup: CDR1 ENHRY, CDR2 SYGVKD. V shed 7 bases and J shed 5 bases, with 20 bases lying between them. The CDR3 sequence: CAIKVPTGDQETQYF. The CDR3 region has the DNA TGTGCCATCAAGGTTCCGACAGGCGATCAGGAGACCCAGTACTTC.

V and J are TRBV6-6 and TRBJ2-1; D may be TRBD2 (6 bases). Germline V CDR1 and CDR2: MNHNY, SVGAGI (reference sequence). V dropped 6 bases and J dropped 5 bases, with 14 bases sitting between them. This CDR3 comprises 14 residues. The CDR3 here is CASRGLGGNNEQFF. DNA for the CDR3: TGTGCCAGCAGGGGGTTGGGGGGAAACAATGAGCAGTTCTTC.

This clone has ten or more counts. The gene calls are TRBV5-3 and TRBJ1-1; D is uncertain. TRBV5-3 is an ORF for which the function is uncertain. Trimming removed 7 bases from V and 5 bases from J, with 21 bases in between. The CDR3 covers 15 residues. CDR3 sequence: CARPIPTGLSTEAFF. The CDR3 nucleotides are TGTGCCAGACCAATACCCACGGGTCTTTCGACTGAAGCTTTCTTT.

The table lists this clone with a count of one. The J gene is TRBJ2-2, the V gene TRBV7-9, with 10 nucleotides matching TRBD2. The CDR3 is made up of 16 amino acids. The J segment lost 1 base and the V segment lost 4 bases, leaving 3 bases of the junction unmatched. The germline V gene has CDR1 SEHNR and CDR2 FQNEAQ (reference sequence). The CDR3 DNA reads as TGTGCCAGCAGCTCGGTAGCGGGGGGGAACACCGGGGAGCTGTTTTTT. Its protein product is CASSSVAGGNTGELFF.

The DNA of the CDR3 is TGTGCCAGCAGTTTTTGGGGGGGAGTCAAGTTCTTC. Translated: CASSFWGGVKFF. The gene calls are TRBV27 and TRBJ2-1; 7 nucleotides align to TRBD2. Looked up from germline, CDR1 is MNHEY and CDR2 is SMNVEV (reference sequence). Unmatched junction bases numbered 7, after V lost 3 bases and J lost 14 bases. The CDR3 loop spans 12 amino acids.

This clone was observed a handful of times. CDR3 sequence (DNA): TGTGCCAGCAGTCAACAGGGATTAACTGAAGCTTTCTTT. Protein: CASSQQGLTEAFF. The V call is TRBV6-6, the J call TRBJ1-1, with D possibly matching TRBD1 (6 bases). CDR1 is MNHNY and CDR2 is SVGAGI in the germline V gene (reference sequence). V lost 5 bases, J lost 5 bases, and 12 bases lay in between. The CDR3 totals 13 residues.

The gene calls are TRBV6-1 and TRBJ2-1, with unresolved D. The CDR3 is 12 residues long. The germline V and J ends were trimmed by 6 bases and 4 bases, with 7 bases remaining between them. Per germline, CDR1 MNHNS and CDR2 SASEGT. The CDR3 protein is CASRAPYNEQFF. The CDR3 region has the DNA TGTGCCAGCAGAGCCCCTTACAATGAGCAGTTCTTC.

The CDR3 region has the DNA TGTGCCAGCTCACCGGCCGGGACTAGTTCTGAGCAGTTCTTC. Protein sequence: CASSPAGTSSEQFF. The chain couples TRBV18 to TRBJ2-1; 8 bases align to TRBD2. The CDR3 totals 14 residues. In germline, CDR1 is KGHSH, CDR2 LQKENI. V lost 3 bases and J lost 9; bases outside the gene matches: 7.

This chain joins TRBV7-3 and TRBJ1-3; perhaps TRBD1 as D (5 bases). V was trimmed by 2 bases and J by 0 bases, leaving 11 bases between them. The germline V gene has CDR1 SGHTA and CDR2 FQGTGA. The CDR3 extends over 16 amino acids. The CDR3 DNA follows: TGTGCCAGCAGCTTAGGGTCCACAGGCTCTGGAAACACCATATATTTT. This codes for CASSLGSTGSGNTIYF.

This clone was picked up a small number of times. V gene TRBV19 combines with J gene TRBJ2-2, with 8 positions matching TRBD2. The junction had 15 bases not matched to a gene; V was cut back by 8 bases and J by 7 bases. The CDR3 is made up of 16 amino acids. Germline V gene data show CDR1 as LNHDA and CDR2 as SQIVND (reference sequence). CDR3 in amino acids: CASGTRTSFSGGELFF. The CDR3 region has the DNA TGTGCCAGTGGCACAAGGACTAGCTTTAGTGGCGGGGAGCTGTTTTTT.

The chain carries TRBV4-3 and TRBJ2-3; the D gene is possibly TRBD1 (5 bases). Between the trimmed V and J ends, which lost 0 bases and 3 bases, there was a span of 10 bases. Germline V gives CDR1 LGHNA, CDR2 YSLEER. The CDR3 covers 15 residues. The CDR3 sequence: CASSQEGAKTDTQYF. Written as DNA, the CDR3 is TGCGCCAGCAGCCAAGAAGGGGCTAAGACAGATACGCAGTATTTT.

The CDR3 reads CASSPEGPGLAVNEQFF. CDR3 DNA: TGTGCCAGCTCACCCGAGGGCCCGGGACTAGCGGTCAATGAGCAGTTCTTC. The gene calls are TRBV18 and TRBJ2-1, with 11 bases that match TRBD2. Germline CDR1 reads KGHSH; CDR2 reads LQKENI. The CDR3 covers 17 residues. V shed 3 bases and J 6 bases; nucleotides not matched to a gene: 10.

V usage is TRBV21-1 and J usage is TRBJ1-5. TRBV21-1 is marked as a pseudogene. This CDR3 comprises 14 residues. In nucleotides, the CDR3 is TGTGCCAGCAGCAAAGGACCGGGAACCCAGCCCCAGCATTTT. Translating it yields CASSKGPGTQPQHF.

This chain joins TRBV7-8 and TRBJ1-5, with 8 bases lining up with TRBD1. This CDR3 has 13 amino acids. J lost 11 bases, V lost 6 bases, and 9 bases had no gene match. Germline lookup yields CDR1 SGHVS and CDR2 FQNEAQ. The CDR3 sequence: CASRQQGDEAQHF. The DNA of the CDR3 is TGTGCCAGCAGACAACAGGGGGATGAGGCCCAGCATTTT.

The rearrangement links TRBV5-1 to TRBJ2-5; 7 bases line up with TRBD1. This CDR3 region has 14 residues. V lost 4 bases to trimming and J lost 5 bases; unmatched junction nucleotides: 8. CDR1 and CDR2 from the germline V gene are SGHRS and YFSETQ. CDR3 protein: CASSPDRVTETQYF. The CDR3 DNA sequence: TGCGCCAGCAGCCCTGACAGGGTAACGGAGACCCAGTACTTC. Full variable domain (outside the CDR3, taken from reference TRBV5-1 and TRBJ2-5): KAGVTQTPRYLIKTRGQQVTLSCSPISGHRSVSWYQQTPGQGLQFLFEYFSETQRNKGNFPGRFSGRQFSNSRSEMNVSTLELGDSALYLCASSPDRVTETQYFGPGTRLLVL.

This chain connects TRBV6-1 to TRBJ2-3; TRBD2 is a possible D gene (5 bases). Germline CDR1 is MNHNS and CDR2 is SASEGT. This CDR3 region has 14 residues. V dropped 1 base and J dropped 3 bases, with 8 bases sitting between them. The CDR3 DNA sequence: TGTGCCAGCAGTGAAGTGCCGGGGACAGATACGCAGTATTTT. This gives the protein CASSEVPGTDTQYF.

The chain couples TRBV6-5 to TRBJ1-2; no reliable D call. The CDR3 is 15 residues long. Per the germline V gene, CDR1 is MNHEY and CDR2 is SVGAGI. V lost 8 bases and J 1 base, leaving 17 bases between the germline ends. The CDR3: CASYPRERHNYGYTF. The CDR3 DNA is TGTGCCAGCTATCCCCGTGAACGACATAACTATGGCTACACCTTC.

J is TRBJ1-1 and V is TRBV7-9; 8 bases map to TRBD1. CDR3 size: 17 residues. V dropped 5 bases and J dropped 8; count of bases not matched to a gene: 19. CDR1 and CDR2 (germline): SEHNR, FQNEAQ (reference sequence). Here the CDR3 reads CASSPGAGGTGYREAFF. CDR3 bases: TGTGCCAGCAGCCCTGGGGCTGGGGGGACAGGTTATAGGGAAGCTTTCTTT.

In this sample, this clone turned up a few times. The V call is TRBV28, the J call TRBJ1-1; D is unresolved. In germline, CDR1 is MDHEN, CDR2 SYDVKM. V lost 3 bases and J lost 0, with 5 bases in between. CDR3 length equals 13 residues. The DNA of the CDR3 is TGTGCCAGCAGTTTTTCCATGAACACTGAAGCTTTCTTT. Translated: CASSFSMNTEAFF.